These 27 T cell receptor beta chains originate from one sample sequenced in a study of human versus mouse CDR3 diversity and MHC coevolution. The assay was immunoSEQ multiplex PCR, and TCRdb's table has in-frame clones only and misses some. Of tens of thousands of clones listed, 85% to 95% were seen once; the top ten hold around 0.15%. The source material was naive CD4+ T cells from blood. The subset is: CD45RO-negative CD62L-positive naive CD4 T cells. Source of these receptors: a person aged 30 to 69 in good health.

This rearrangement joins TRBV6-1 to TRBJ2-2; no firm D call. V was trimmed by 0 bases and J by 1 base, leaving 9 bases between them. Looked up from germline, CDR1 is MNHNS and CDR2 is SASEGT. This CDR3 contains 16 residues. The CDR3 bases are TGTGCCAGCAGTGAAGCCCTTAGTGTGAACACCGGGGAGCTGTTTTTT. Translating it yields CASSEALSVNTGELFF.

The V gene is TRBV14, the J gene TRBJ2-3; D is ambiguous. The CDR3 length is 14 residues. Germline CDR1 reads SGHDN; CDR2 reads FVKESK. V was trimmed by 2 bases and J by 1 base, leaving 7 bases between them. In DNA form, the CDR3 reads TGTGCCAGCAGCCAACTAGAAGGCACAGATACGCAGTATTTT. Translation gives CASSQLEGTDTQYF.

V and J are TRBV5-5 and TRBJ2-7; a weak D match, TRBD2 (6 bases). The ends were cut back, 4 bases at V and 0 bases at J, with 17 bases in the middle. This CDR3 comprises 16 residues. Germline CDR1 SGHKS, CDR2 YYEKEE (reference sequence). CDR3 protein: CASSPRGAGYSYEQYF. Written as DNA, the CDR3 is TGTGCCAGCAGCCCTCGGGGAGCGGGTTACTCCTACGAGCAGTACTTC.

The V gene is TRBV9, the J gene TRBJ1-1; perhaps TRBD1 as D (6 bases). Trimming left V 0 bases short and J 1 base short, with 10 bases between. The germline V gene encodes CDR1 SGDLS and CDR2 YYNGEE. The CDR3 length is 15 residues. CDR3 nucleotides: TGTGCCAGCAGCGTAGAAACAGGGAAGAACACTGAAGCTTTCTTT. Its protein is CASSVETGKNTEAFF.

V gene TRBV19 combines with J gene TRBJ2-3, with TRBD2 matching 10 bases. This CDR3 is built from 16 residues. The V segment lost 7 bases and the J segment 0 bases; nucleotides outside the gene matches: 7. Germline-derived CDR1 and CDR2 are LNHDA and SQIVND (reference sequence). Written as DNA, the CDR3 is TGTGCCAGTACCCCGGGACTAGCGCTCAGCACAGATACGCAGTATTTT. It translates to CASTPGLALSTDTQYF.

The chain couples TRBV19 to TRBJ1-2, with a possible D match to TRBD1 (6 bases). Germline assignment: CDR1 LNHDA and CDR2 SQIVND (reference sequence). Trimming stripped 5 bases from V and 4 bases from J, with 11 bases between. This CDR3 has 13 amino acids. For the CDR3, the DNA is TGTGCCAGTAGTCTACAGGGTAGCTATGGCTACACCTTC. Its translation: CASSLQGSYGYTF.

The J gene is TRBJ2-3, the V gene TRBV6-5, with D possibly matching TRBD2 (6 bases). There are 13 residues in the CDR3. Trimming removed 10 bases at V and 4 bases at J, with 15 bases between. Germline lookup yields CDR1 MNHEY and CDR2 SVGAGI. CDR3 region: CATTTRLSDTQYF. The CDR3 DNA sequence: TGTGCCACCACGACTAGATTATCAGATACGCAGTATTTT.

The gene calls are TRBV18 and TRBJ1-3; 8 positions match TRBD1. The CDR3 is 18 residues long. The junction had 14 bases not matched to a gene; V was cut back by 4 bases and J by 3 bases. CDR1 is KGHSH and CDR2 is LQKENI in the germline V gene. The CDR3 loop reads CASSLTDGQGESGNTIYF. The DNA of the CDR3 is TGTGCCAGCTCACTCACCGACGGACAGGGTGAAAGTGGAAACACCATATATTTT.

This rearrangement joins TRBV10-3 to TRBJ2-7, with TRBD1 matching 8 bases. The CDR3 is made up of 12 amino acids. CDR1 and CDR2 from the germline V gene are ENHRY and SYGVKD. Here the CDR3 reads CAISENRDRLSV. As DNA, the CDR3 is TGTGCCATCAGTGAAAACCGGGACAGGCTTTCTGTC.

The V call is TRBV7-3, the J call TRBJ2-3; 13 bases map to TRBD2. Trimming removed 5 bases from V and 0 bases from J; junction bases left unmatched: 2. CDR3 length: 16 amino acids. CDR1 is SGHTA, CDR2 FQGTGA, per germline. The CDR3 nucleotides read TGTGCCAGCAGCACGGGACTAGCGGGGAGCACAGATACGCAGTATTTT. It specifies CASSTGLAGSTDTQYF.

The chain recombines TRBV5-1 with TRBJ1-1; 7 bases map to TRBD1. Unmatched junction bases numbered 4, after V lost 4 bases and J lost 4 bases. There are 13 residues in the CDR3. Germline V lookup: CDR1 SGHRS, CDR2 YFSETQ. In DNA form, the CDR3 reads TGCGCCAGCAGCCCACAGGGGTTCACTGAAGCTTTCTTT. It is translated as CASSPQGFTEAFF.

V usage is TRBV10-3 and J usage is TRBJ2-1, with 13 bases identical to TRBD2. Germline V gene lookup returns CDR1 ENHRY and CDR2 SYGVKD. With V trimmed by 7 bases and J by 7 bases, 10 bases remained unmatched. There are 16 residues in the CDR3. The CDR3 DNA is TGTGCCATCACCGGACCCGGGACTAGCGGGGTTAATGAGCAGTTCTTC. This translates into CAITGPGTSGVNEQFF.

V is TRBV12-5 and J is TRBJ1-1, with a weak D call TRBD1 (6 bases). The CDR3 totals 13 residues. Germline loops: CDR1 LGHNT, CDR2 FRNRAP. Trimming took off 1 base at V and 6 bases at J, with 9 bases between the two ends. The CDR3 DNA is TGTGCTAGTGGTTTGGCAGGGGCGGCTGAAGCTTTCTTT. Protein: CASGLAGAAEAFF.

V and J are TRBV5-6 and TRBJ2-5; 10 bases are a match to TRBD1. The CDR3 extends over 15 amino acids. Germline loops: CDR1 SGHDT, CDR2 YYEEEE. V lost 4 bases to trimming and J lost 1 base; unmatched junction nucleotides: 4. In DNA form, the CDR3 reads TGTGCCAGCAGCATGGGACAGGGGTCCCAAGAGACCCAGTACTTC. Translating gives CASSMGQGSQETQYF.

On this clone itself: An end of the junction differs from the germline gene, which may be a read error. Other DNA sequences of this sample code for an identical CDR3. The rearrangement links TRBV6-1 to TRBJ1-1; D gene unclear. From germline, CDR1 is MNHNS and CDR2 SASEGT. The CDR3 totals 13 residues. The CDR3 DNA sequence: TGTGCCAGCAGCGAAGTCGTGAACACTGAAGCTTTCTTT. It codes for CASSEVVNTEAFF.

This sequence joins TRBV5-4 and TRBJ2-2, with TRBD2 identical over 11 bases. V trimming: 4 bases; J trimming: 4 bases; junction bases outside the gene matches: 12. CDR1 SGHNT and CDR2 YYREEE come from the germline V gene (reference sequence). This CDR3 region has 18 residues. For the CDR3, the DNA is TGTGCCAGCAGCGGGGAGGCTAGCGGGGGGACTGGCACCGGGGAGCTGTTTTTT. This codes for CASSGEASGGTGTGELFF.

This clone is a singleton in its sample. The chain carries TRBV30 and TRBJ2-7, with 12 positions matching TRBD1. There are 16 residues in the CDR3. The V segment lost 5 bases and the J segment 6 bases; nucleotides outside the gene matches: 14. CDR1 is GTSNPN and CDR2 is SVGIG in the germline V gene (reference sequence). The CDR3 DNA is TGTGCCTGGGATGCCCCCCGGGACAGGGGGCTCTGCGAGCAGTACTTC. Translated, it gives CAWDAPRDRGLCEQYF.

The J gene is TRBJ2-2, the V gene TRBV30; TRBD2 aligns across 11 bases. The germline gives CDR1 GTSNPN, CDR2 SVGIG (reference sequence). The CDR3 runs to 17 residues. V shed 2 bases, J shed 2 bases, and the junction held 7 bases outside the gene matches. The CDR3 reads CAWSSASGGKNTGELFF. The DNA for the CDR3 is TGTGCCTGGAGTTCGGCTAGCGGGGGGAAAAACACCGGGGAGCTGTTTTTT.

The chain combines TRBV19 with TRBJ2-1; 7 nucleotides match TRBD1. The CDR3 totals 16 residues. Trimming cost V 1 base and J 4 bases; bases outside gene matches: 7. Per the germline V gene, CDR1 is LNHDA and CDR2 is SQIVND (reference sequence). The CDR3 is CASSIGRGPTYNEQFF. The CDR3 nucleotides are TGTGCCAGTAGTATAGGAAGGGGGCCAACATACAATGAGCAGTTCTTC.

This clone appeared a few times. The chain joins TRBV5-4 to TRBJ1-4; 10 bases are shared with TRBD1. Trimming removed 4 bases from V and 7 bases from J; junction bases left unmatched: 4. The CDR3 is 14 amino acids. Germline-derived CDR1 and CDR2 are SGHNT and YYREEE (reference sequence). This CDR3 reads CASSPRDRGEKLFF. CDR3 nucleotides: TGTGCCAGCAGCCCCCGGGACAGGGGTGAAAAACTGTTTTTT. Supplemented by reference TRBV5-4 and TRBJ1-4, the full variable domain reads ETGVTQSPTHLIKTRGQQVTLRCSSQSGHNTVSWYQQALGQGPQFIFQYYREEENGRGNFPPRFSGLQFPNYSSELNVNALELDDSALYLCASSPRDRGEKLFFGSGTQLSVL.

The rearrangement joins TRBV25-1 to TRBJ2-1; 14 bases are a match to TRBD2. The trim removed 3 bases at V and 9 bases at J, leaving 10 bases unmatched. CDR1 MGHDK and CDR2 SYGVNS come from the germline V gene. The CDR3 spans 17 residues. DNA for the CDR3: TGTGCCAGCAGTGACGCCCCCGGGACTAGCGGGGGCTTTGAGCAGTTCTTC. Translation gives CASSDAPGTSGGFEQFF.

The rearrangement joins TRBV19 to TRBJ1-1; D possibly corresponds to TRBD1 (5 bases). V lost 5 bases and J lost 0, with 10 bases in between. Germline CDR1 reads LNHDA; CDR2 reads SQIVND (reference sequence). CDR3 length equals 14 residues. CDR3 amino acids: CASSLTDMNTEAFF. The CDR3 DNA reads TGTGCCAGTAGTCTGACAGACATGAACACTGAAGCTTTCTTT.

The V call is TRBV9, the J call TRBJ1-1; 10 positions match TRBD1. CDR1 and CDR2 (germline): SGDLS, YYNGEE. This CDR3 spans 16 amino acids. V shed 3 bases, J shed 2 bases, and the junction held 7 bases outside the gene matches. In DNA form, the CDR3 reads TGTGCCAGCAGCGCTCGGACAGGGGGTACTAACACTGAAGCTTTCTTT. Translated, it gives CASSARTGGTNTEAFF.

The V and J genes are TRBV18 and TRBJ2-1, with 13 bases lining up with TRBD2. The CDR3 runs to 17 residues. Germline loops: CDR1 KGHSH, CDR2 LQKENI. The ends lost 0 bases at V and 8 bases at J; junction bases unmatched: 7. The CDR3 DNA is TGTGCCAGCTCACCACCGACTAGCGGGGGGAAAGTCGATGAGCAGTTCTTC. Translation: CASSPPTSGGKVDEQFF.

The chain carries TRBV10-3 and TRBJ1-5, with 11 bases aligning to TRBD1. CDR3 length equals 15 residues. CDR1 and CDR2 (germline): ENHRY, SYGVKD. V shed 10 bases, J shed 6 bases, and the junction held 11 bases outside the gene matches. The CDR3 region is CATRGGQGASQPQHF. The CDR3 bases are TGTGCCACCCGGGGAGGACAGGGGGCTAGTCAGCCCCAGCATTTT.

The V call is TRBV6-1, the J call TRBJ2-5; 7 nucleotides line up with TRBD1. V lost 2 bases and J lost 2; bases outside the gene matches: 5. This CDR3 has 15 residues. Germline CDR1 MNHNS, CDR2 SASEGT. CDR3 in DNA: TGTGCCAGCAGTGAAATGAGGACAGGTCAAGAGACCCAGTACTTC. This sequence encodes CASSEMRTGQETQYF.

This sequence joins TRBV30 and TRBJ1-6, with 7 bases fitting TRBD1. Germline CDR1 reads GTSNPN; CDR2 reads SVGIG (reference sequence). The CDR3 totals 13 residues. V was pared by 5 bases and J by 7 bases, with 5 bases of the junction left unmatched. CDR3 sequence (DNA): TGTGCCTGGTCGGGACAGACAAATTCACCCCTCCACTTT. Residues: CAWSGQTNSPLHF.